A selection of T cell receptor beta chains follows, all from one sample in a study of cytomegalovirus exposure and HLA in healthy donors. The protocol was immunoSEQ multiplex PCR, while the TCRdb copy is restricted to in-frame clones and leaves out a portion. Here the sample spans some 260,000 clones, 90% being singletons. The specimen was PBMCs. These receptors were obtained from a woman in her 30s in good health and CMV-seronegative. Each CDR3 is given with its conserved first and last residue. Fields, in order: D gene, V gene, clone size, J gene, CDR3 protein, CDR3 DNA. D genes are given only for firm matches. Size is omitted from some rows. Given values are once, few, many or a class for expanded clones.

TRBD2	TRBV9	.	TRBJ2-1	CASSVGWLAGYNEQFF	TGTGCCAGCAGCGTAGGGTGGCTAGCGGGCTACAATGAGCAGTTCTTC
.	TRBV7-9	.	TRBJ2-3	CASSLAHRRTDTQYF	TGTGCCAGCAGCTTAGCACACCGACGGACAGATACGCAGTATTTT
.	TRBV28	.	TRBJ2-7	CASGLGHYEQYF	TGTGCCAGCGGCCTGGGCCACTACGAGCAGTACTTC
.	TRBV28	.	TRBJ2-7	CASSQTQGSYEQYF	TGTGCCAGCAGCCAGACCCAGGGTAGCTACGAGCAGTACTTC
.	TRBV28	.	TRBJ2-7	CASKPQGRYEQYF	TGTGCCAGCAAACCTCAGGGGCGCTACGAGCAGTACTTC
TRBD2	TRBV19	.	TRBJ2-1	CASSMGLAGGQNEQFF	TGTGCCAGTAGTATGGGACTAGCGGGAGGGCAGAATGAGCAGTTCTTC
.	TRBV2	.	TRBJ1-5	CASSEGVGGYSNQPQHF	TGTGCCAGCAGTGAAGGGGTTGGGGGCTATAGCAATCAGCCCCAGCATTTT
TRBD2	TRBV7-2	.	TRBJ2-1	CASSLRRGSVNEQFF	TGTGCCAGCAGCTTGCGCCGCGGGAGCGTGAATGAGCAGTTCTTC
.	TRBV7-9	.	TRBJ2-7	CASTAGDRPYEQYF	TGTGCCAGCACCGCGGGGGACAGGCCCTACGAGCAGTACTTC
TRBD2	TRBV6-1	.	TRBJ2-3	CASSDPGLAGPDTQYF	TGTGCCAGCAGTGATCCGGGACTAGCGGGACCAGATACGCAGTATTTT
TRBD2	TRBV7-2	.	TRBJ2-3	CASSGNSGGWGDTQYF	TGTGCCAGCAGCGGCAACAGCGGGGGCTGGGGGGATACGCAGTATTTT
.	TRBV5-1	.	TRBJ1-1	CASSLQGNTEAFF	TGCGCCAGCAGCCTACAGGGGAACACTGAAGCTTTCTTT
TRBD2	TRBV7-8	.	TRBJ2-7	CASSYVLGLAGGTAYEQYF	TGTGCCAGCAGCTACGTGTTGGGACTAGCGGGAGGTACTGCCTACGAGCAGTACTTC
.	TRBV19	once	TRBJ1-1	CASRKQGLNTEAFF	TGTGCCAGTAGAAAGCAGGGGTTGAACACTGAAGCTTTCTTT
.	TRBV5-1	.	TRBJ2-7	CASSLGPNYEQYF	TGCGCCAGCAGCCTTGGGCCGAACTACGAGCAGTACTTC
.	TRBV5-6	.	TRBJ2-1	CASSPAGVGEQFF	TGTGCCAGCAGCCCCGCCGGGGTCGGGGAGCAGTTCTTC
.	TRBV5-1	.	TRBJ2-1	CASSGGNVDNEQFF	TGCGCCAGCAGTGGGGGGAACGTGGACAATGAGCAGTTCTTC
.	TRBV28	few	TRBJ1-1	CASSPGTEAFF	TGTGCCAGCAGCCCCGGAACTGAAGCTTTCTTT
.	TRBV5-1	.	TRBJ2-3	CASSLAGPSTDTQYF	TGCGCCAGCAGCTTGGCCGGGCCTAGCACAGATACGCAGTATTTT
.	TRBV6-1	.	TRBJ1-1	CASSEGRSTEAFF	TGTGCCAGCAGTGAGGGGAGGAGCACTGAAGCTTTCTTT
.	TRBV27	.	TRBJ2-5	CASSPGVAGQQETQYF	TGTGCCAGCAGTCCAGGGGTAGCGGGCCAACAAGAGACCCAGTACTTC
.	TRBV6-4	few	TRBJ2-5	CASRAADILCSETQYF	TGTGCCAGCAGGGCAGCGGACATCCTATGTTCGGAGACCCAGTACTTC
.	TRBV30	.	TRBJ2-1	CAWSPGTPGNEQFF	TGTGCCTGGAGTCCCGGGACACCTGGCAATGAGCAGTTCTTC
.	TRBV5-4	.	TRBJ2-5	CASSLRISVETQYF	TGTGCCAGCAGCCTTAGAATTTCCGTGGAGACCCAGTACTTC
.	TRBV29-1	.	TRBJ2-7	CSATGVTTYEQYF	TGCAGCGCAACGGGAGTTACCACGTACGAGCAGTACTTC
.	TRBV30	.	TRBJ2-7	CAWSVWVYSYEQYF	TGTGCCTGGAGTGTATGGGTCTACTCCTACGAGCAGTACTTC
TRBD2	TRBV11-3	.	TRBJ2-7	CASSLRGLAGGISYEQYF	TGTGCCAGCAGCTTAAGGGGACTAGCGGGAGGGATCTCCTACGAGCAGTACTTC
.	TRBV15	.	TRBJ2-7	CATSRGGNEQYF	TGTGCCACCAGCAGAGGGGGGAACGAGCAGTACTTC
TRBD2	TRBV11-2	.	TRBJ2-7	CASSLGRTSGRGEQYF	TGTGCCAGCAGCTTAGGTCGGACTAGCGGGAGGGGAGAGCAGTACTTC
.	TRBV6-1	.	TRBJ1-4	CASSPGEVNEKLFF	TGTGCCAGCAGTCCAGGGGAGGTGAATGAAAAACTGTTTTTT
TRBD1	TRBV6-5	.	TRBJ2-1	CASSYRTGFNEQFF	TGTGCCAGCAGTTACCGGACAGGGTTCAATGAGCAGTTCTTC
TRBD2	TRBV29-1	.	TRBJ2-1	CSVGLATSEQFF	TGCAGCGTTGGACTAGCCACAAGTGAGCAGTTCTTC
.	TRBV15	.	TRBJ1-4	CATSRQSRNEKLFF	TGTGCCACCAGCCGGCAGTCCAGAAATGAAAAACTGTTTTTT
TRBD2	TRBV7-9	.	TRBJ2-3	CASSLEMTSGFSSTDTQYF	TGTGCCAGCAGCTTAGAAATGACTAGCGGCTTTTCTAGCACAGATACGCAGTATTTT
TRBD1	TRBV5-4	.	TRBJ1-2	CASSASLPQGAYGYTF	TGTGCCAGCAGCGCGTCCTTACCACAGGGGGCCTATGGCTACACCTTC
TRBD2	TRBV4-2	.	TRBJ2-7	CASSPFDWTSVFSVEQYF	TGTGCCAGCAGCCCCTTTGATTGGACTAGCGTTTTCTCCGTGGAGCAGTACTTC
.	TRBV4-2	.	TRBJ2-5	CASSQDLPRSQETQYF	TGTGCCAGCAGCCAAGATTTGCCGCGGTCCCAAGAGACCCAGTACTTC
TRBD1	TRBV7-6	.	TRBJ2-7	CASSLSGGYEQYF	TGTGCCAGCAGCTTATCAGGGGGCTACGAGCAGTACTTC
.	TRBV27	.	TRBJ2-2	CASSFAGYRRNTGELFF	TGTGCCAGCAGTTTCGCGGGGTATCGCAGGAACACCGGGGAGCTGTTTTTT